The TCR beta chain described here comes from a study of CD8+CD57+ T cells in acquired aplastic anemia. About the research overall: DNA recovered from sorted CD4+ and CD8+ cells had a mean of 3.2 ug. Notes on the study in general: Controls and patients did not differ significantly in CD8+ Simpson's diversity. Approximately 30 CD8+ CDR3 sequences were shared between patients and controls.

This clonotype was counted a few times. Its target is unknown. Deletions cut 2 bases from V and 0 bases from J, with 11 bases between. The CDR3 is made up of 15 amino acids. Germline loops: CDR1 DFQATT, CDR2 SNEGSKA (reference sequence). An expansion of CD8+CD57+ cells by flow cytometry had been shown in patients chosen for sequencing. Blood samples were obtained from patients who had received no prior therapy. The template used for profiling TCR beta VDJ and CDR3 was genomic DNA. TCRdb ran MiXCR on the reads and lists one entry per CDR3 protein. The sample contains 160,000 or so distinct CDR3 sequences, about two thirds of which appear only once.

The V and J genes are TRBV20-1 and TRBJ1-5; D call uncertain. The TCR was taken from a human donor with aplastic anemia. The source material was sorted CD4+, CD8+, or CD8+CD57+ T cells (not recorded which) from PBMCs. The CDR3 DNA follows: TGCAGTGCTAGATCCGGGCCTTATAGCAATCAGCCCCAGCATTTT. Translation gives CSARSGPYSNQPQHF.